The rows below give T cell receptor beta chains drawn from one sample of a study of Tregs in tolerant kidney transplant recipients. The method was immunoSEQ multiplex PCR; TCRdb's version includes in-frame clones alone and lacks a portion of them. The table lists about 94,000 clones, over 85% of them singletons. The sequenced sample was CD4+ T cells from blood, obtained before the transplant. The receptors derive from a human donor who received a combined kidney and bone marrow transplant. Both conserved end residues are part of each CDR3. The order of the fields is clone size, D gene, V gene, J gene, CDR3 protein, CDR3 DNA. The D gene is left open where the match is weak. Clone size is given for some rows only: seen once, a few or many times, or a class if the clone is expanded.

size: .; D: .; V: TRBV9; J: TRBJ2-4; CDR3: CASSATINPKGVEDIQYF; DNA: TGTGCCAGCAGCGCAACTATCAACCCAAAAGGGGTAGAGGACATTCAGTACTTC
size: .; D: TRBD2; V: TRBV9; J: TRBJ2-5; CDR3: CASSVAPGGPGETQYF; DNA: TGTGCCAGCAGCGTAGCTCCGGGAGGGCCGGGGGAGACCCAGTACTTC
size: .; D: TRBD2; V: TRBV7-2; J: TRBJ2-1; CDR3: CASSLVGGRDNEQFF; DNA: TGTGCCAGCAGCTTAGTTGGCGGGAGGGATAATGAGCAGTTCTTC
size: .; D: .; V: TRBV5-4; J: TRBJ2-3; CDR3: CASSLAGDLIDTQYF; DNA: TGTGCCAGCAGCTTGGCGGGGGACCTGATAGATACGCAGTATTTT
size: .; D: .; V: TRBV7-9; J: TRBJ1-1; CDR3: CASSPVLGNLMNTEAFF; DNA: TGTGCCAGCAGCCCTGTTCTCGGGAACCTCATGAACACTGAAGCTTTCTTT
size: .; D: TRBD1; V: TRBV4-3; J: TRBJ2-5; CDR3: CASSEKGAGQETQYF; DNA: TGCGCCAGCAGCGAGAAGGGGGCGGGCCAAGAGACCCAGTACTTC
size: .; D: TRBD1; V: TRBV7-3; J: TRBJ2-3; CDR3: CATTQGAATDTQYF; DNA: TGTGCCACAACGCAGGGGGCGGCCACAGATACGCAGTATTTT
size: .; D: TRBD1; V: TRBV5-1; J: TRBJ2-5; CDR3: CASSQPGGLRETQYF; DNA: TGCGCCAGCAGCCAACCAGGGGGCTTACGCGAGACCCAGTACTTC
size: .; D: TRBD1; V: TRBV7-2; J: TRBJ2-7; CDR3: CASSGVTGGSYEQYF; DNA: TGTGCCAGCAGCGGCGTAACAGGGGGCTCCTACGAGCAGTACTTC
size: few; D: .; V: TRBV7-9; J: TRBJ1-5; CDR3: CASSLNGRGNQPQHF; DNA: TGTGCCAGCAGCTTAAATGGTCGGGGCAATCAGCCCCAGCATTTT
size: .; D: .; V: TRBV7-8; J: TRBJ2-7; CDR3: CASTTIALPSYEQYF; DNA: TGTGCCAGCACTACCATAGCGCTCCCCTCCTACGAGCAGTACTTC
size: .; D: TRBD1; V: TRBV15; J: TRBJ1-2; CDR3: CATSSLRGDYGYTF; DNA: TGTGCCACCAGCAGCCTCAGGGGGGACTATGGCTACACCTTC
size: .; D: TRBD2; V: TRBV5-6; J: TRBJ2-7; CDR3: CASSLSGGSYEQYF; DNA: TGTGCCAGCAGCCTTTCGGGAGGTAGCTACGAGCAGTACTTC
size: once; D: .; V: TRBV5-4; J: TRBJ2-2; CDR3: CASSFPGGRAGELFF; DNA: TGTGCCAGCAGCTTTCCGGGGGGCCGAGCCGGGGAGCTGTTTTTT
size: once; D: .; V: TRBV9; J: TRBJ2-5; CDR3: CASSVLGGPGETQYF; DNA: TGTGCCAGCAGCGTATTGGGGGGGCCCGGGGAGACCCAGTACTTC
size: .; D: .; V: TRBV29-1; J: TRBJ2-1; CDR3: CSVEDQGRERFSYNEQFF; DNA: TGCAGCGTTGAAGATCAGGGGAGGGAACGGTTCTCCTACAATGAGCAGTTCTTC
size: .; D: TRBD2; V: TRBV15; J: TRBJ2-4; CDR3: CATSRVSNGRGSKNIQYF; DNA: TGTGCCACCAGCAGAGTATCTAACGGGAGGGGTTCCAAAAACATTCAGTACTTC
size: .; D: .; V: TRBV6-1; J: TRBJ1-1; CDR3: CASSEDRWEVDTEAFF; DNA: TGTGCCAGCAGTGAAGATCGTTGGGAGGTGGACACTGAAGCTTTCTTT
size: .; D: .; V: TRBV6-1; J: TRBJ1-5; CDR3: CASSGVGGLNNQPQHF; DNA: TGTGCCAGCAGTGGGGTGGGCGGGCTGAACAATCAGCCCCAGCATTTT
size: .; D: .; V: TRBV7-3; J: TRBJ2-7; CDR3: CASSPVATRLGEQYF; DNA: TGTGCCAGCAGCCCAGTGGCGACTAGGCTTGGCGAGCAGTACTTC
size: once; D: .; V: TRBV11-2; J: TRBJ2-2; CDR3: CASSLLNTGELFF; DNA: TGTGCCAGCAGCTTACTGAACACCGGGGAGCTGTTTTTT
size: .; D: TRBD2; V: TRBV6-5; J: TRBJ2-7; CDR3: CASTILAGSYEQYF; DNA: TGTGCCAGCACTATCCTAGCGGGAAGTTACGAGCAGTACTTC
size: .; D: TRBD1; V: TRBV9; J: TRBJ1-1; CDR3: CASSAGQLNTEAFF; DNA: TGTGCCAGCAGCGCGGGACAGCTGAACACTGAAGCTTTCTTT
size: .; D: TRBD2; V: TRBV4-2; J: TRBJ2-3; CDR3: CASKDSLAESTDTQYF; DNA: TGTGCCAGCAAGGATAGTCTAGCGGAAAGCACAGATACGCAGTATTTT
size: .; D: .; V: TRBV28; J: TRBJ1-2; CDR3: CASSLTPRNYGYTF; DNA: TGTGCCAGCAGTTTAACTCCCAGGAACTATGGCTACACCTTC
size: few; D: TRBD2; V: TRBV18; J: TRBJ2-1; CDR3: CASSPLAGELNEQFF; DNA: TGTGCCAGCTCACCATTAGCGGGGGAGCTCAATGAGCAGTTCTTC
size: .; D: TRBD2; V: TRBV30; J: TRBJ2-3; CDR3: CAWTPGLVRSTDTQYF; DNA: TGTGCCTGGACCCCTGGACTAGTCCGTAGCACAGATACGCAGTATTTT
size: .; D: .; V: TRBV27; J: TRBJ2-4; CDR3: CASTLGAKNIQYF; DNA: TGTGCCAGCACCCTAGGGGCGAAAAACATTCAGTACTTC
size: .; D: .; V: TRBV6-5; J: TRBJ1-5; CDR3: CASSPRGGYAQPQHF; DNA: TGTGCCAGCAGCCCCCGAGGAGGGTACGCTCAGCCCCAGCATTTT
size: .; D: .; V: TRBV6-5; J: TRBJ2-3; CDR3: CASSYQPITSTDTQYF; DNA: TGTGCCAGCAGTTACCAACCAATCACTAGCACAGATACGCAGTATTTT
size: .; D: .; V: TRBV27; J: TRBJ1-2; CDR3: CASSYGGDYGYTF; DNA: TGTGCCAGCAGTTACGGGGGAGACTATGGCTACACCTTC
size: .; D: .; V: TRBV11-3; J: TRBJ2-2; CDR3: CASGGANTGELFF; DNA: TGTGCCAGCGGGGGGGCTAACACCGGGGAGCTGTTTTTT
size: .; D: .; V: TRBV9; J: TRBJ2-2; CDR3: CASSPRSHTGELFF; DNA: TGTGCCAGCAGCCCCCGGAGCCACACCGGGGAGCTGTTTTTT
size: .; D: .; V: TRBV13; J: TRBJ2-7; CDR3: CASSLGPSEAYEQYF; DNA: TGTGCCAGCAGCTTAGGGCCTAGCGAAGCCTACGAGCAGTACTTC
size: once; D: .; V: TRBV29-1; J: TRBJ1-5; CDR3: CSVELTELSNQPQHF; DNA: TGCAGCGTTGAGTTGACGGAGCTTAGCAATCAGCCCCAGCATTTT
size: .; D: TRBD1; V: TRBV5-6; J: TRBJ2-1; CDR3: CASSAGTGSSYNEQFF; DNA: TGTGCCAGCAGCGCCGGGACAGGGAGCTCCTACAATGAGCAGTTCTTC
size: .; D: .; V: TRBV7-2; J: TRBJ2-5; CDR3: CASSLDSSAETQYF; DNA: TGTGCCAGCAGCTTAGACTCTAGCGCCGAGACCCAGTACTTC
size: once; D: .; V: TRBV6-6; J: TRBJ1-1; CDR3: CASSFPGNLYTEAFF; DNA: TGTGCCAGCAGTTTCCCCGGGAACCTATACACTGAAGCTTTCTTT
size: .; D: TRBD1; V: TRBV7-3; J: TRBJ1-3; CDR3: CASSPTGAGNTIYF; DNA: TGTGCCAGCAGCCCTACAGGGGCTGGAAACACCATATATTTT
size: .; D: TRBD1; V: TRBV5-8; J: TRBJ1-1; CDR3: CASSLDRGFTAFF; DNA: TGTGCCAGCAGCCTGGACAGGGGCTTTACGGCTTTCTTT
size: .; D: .; V: TRBV6-1; J: TRBJ2-1; CDR3: CASRPPTVYNEQFF; DNA: TGTGCCAGCAGGCCCCCGACAGTCTACAATGAGCAGTTCTTC
size: .; D: .; V: TRBV25-1; J: TRBJ2-2; CDR3: CASSDPGTPTGELFF; DNA: TGTGCCAGCAGTGACCCAGGGACTCCCACCGGGGAGCTGTTTTTT
size: .; D: TRBD1; V: TRBV5-8; J: TRBJ1-6; CDR3: CASSLLTGGNSPLHF; DNA: TGTGCCAGCAGCCTATTAACAGGGGGAAATTCACCCCTCCACTTT
size: .; D: .; V: TRBV4-2; J: TRBJ2-5; CDR3: CASSQGYSQETQYF; DNA: TGTGCCAGCAGCCAAGGGTACAGCCAAGAGACCCAGTACTTC
size: .; D: TRBD1; V: TRBV19; J: TRBJ2-1; CDR3: CASSILAGTGGPDEQFF; DNA: TGTGCCAGTAGTATTTTAGCCGGGACAGGGGGCCCGGATGAGCAGTTCTTC
size: .; D: .; V: TRBV5-1; J: TRBJ2-4; CDR3: CASSLASGAGIQYF; DNA: TGCGCCAGCAGCTTGGCCTCAGGGGCGGGCATTCAGTACTTC
size: .; D: .; V: TRBV4-1; J: TRBJ2-2; CDR3: CASSHKQGNTGELFF; DNA: TGCGCCAGCAGCCACAAACAGGGAAACACCGGGGAGCTGTTTTTT
size: .; D: .; V: TRBV5-5; J: TRBJ1-3; CDR3: CASSRERNSGNTIYF; DNA: TGTGCCAGCAGCAGGGAGCGAAACTCTGGAAACACCATATATTTT
size: .; D: .; V: TRBV21-1; J: TRBJ1-1; CDR3: CASSKEEQAQGEAFF; DNA: TGTGCCAGCAGCAAAGAGGAACAGGCTCAGGGTGAAGCTTTCTTT
size: .; D: .; V: TRBV11-2; J: TRBJ1-1; CDR3: CASSLVEGSTEAFF; DNA: TGTGCCAGCAGCTTGGTCGAGGGATCCACTGAAGCTTTCTTT
size: .; D: TRBD2; V: TRBV5-6; J: TRBJ2-3; CDR3: CASWRLAQATDTQYF; DNA: TGTGCCAGCTGGCGACTAGCGCAGGCCACAGATACGCAGTATTTT
size: .; D: .; V: TRBV9; J: TRBJ2-1; CDR3: CASSVSQILQVGLFNEQFF; DNA: TGTGCCAGCAGCGTATCCCAAATCCTCCAGGTGGGGCTATTCAATGAGCAGTTCTTC
size: .; D: TRBD2; V: TRBV6-6; J: TRBJ2-6; CDR3: CASSYGGGSGANVLTF; DNA: TGTGCCAGCAGTTACGGGGGAGGGTCTGGGGCCAACGTCCTGACTTTC